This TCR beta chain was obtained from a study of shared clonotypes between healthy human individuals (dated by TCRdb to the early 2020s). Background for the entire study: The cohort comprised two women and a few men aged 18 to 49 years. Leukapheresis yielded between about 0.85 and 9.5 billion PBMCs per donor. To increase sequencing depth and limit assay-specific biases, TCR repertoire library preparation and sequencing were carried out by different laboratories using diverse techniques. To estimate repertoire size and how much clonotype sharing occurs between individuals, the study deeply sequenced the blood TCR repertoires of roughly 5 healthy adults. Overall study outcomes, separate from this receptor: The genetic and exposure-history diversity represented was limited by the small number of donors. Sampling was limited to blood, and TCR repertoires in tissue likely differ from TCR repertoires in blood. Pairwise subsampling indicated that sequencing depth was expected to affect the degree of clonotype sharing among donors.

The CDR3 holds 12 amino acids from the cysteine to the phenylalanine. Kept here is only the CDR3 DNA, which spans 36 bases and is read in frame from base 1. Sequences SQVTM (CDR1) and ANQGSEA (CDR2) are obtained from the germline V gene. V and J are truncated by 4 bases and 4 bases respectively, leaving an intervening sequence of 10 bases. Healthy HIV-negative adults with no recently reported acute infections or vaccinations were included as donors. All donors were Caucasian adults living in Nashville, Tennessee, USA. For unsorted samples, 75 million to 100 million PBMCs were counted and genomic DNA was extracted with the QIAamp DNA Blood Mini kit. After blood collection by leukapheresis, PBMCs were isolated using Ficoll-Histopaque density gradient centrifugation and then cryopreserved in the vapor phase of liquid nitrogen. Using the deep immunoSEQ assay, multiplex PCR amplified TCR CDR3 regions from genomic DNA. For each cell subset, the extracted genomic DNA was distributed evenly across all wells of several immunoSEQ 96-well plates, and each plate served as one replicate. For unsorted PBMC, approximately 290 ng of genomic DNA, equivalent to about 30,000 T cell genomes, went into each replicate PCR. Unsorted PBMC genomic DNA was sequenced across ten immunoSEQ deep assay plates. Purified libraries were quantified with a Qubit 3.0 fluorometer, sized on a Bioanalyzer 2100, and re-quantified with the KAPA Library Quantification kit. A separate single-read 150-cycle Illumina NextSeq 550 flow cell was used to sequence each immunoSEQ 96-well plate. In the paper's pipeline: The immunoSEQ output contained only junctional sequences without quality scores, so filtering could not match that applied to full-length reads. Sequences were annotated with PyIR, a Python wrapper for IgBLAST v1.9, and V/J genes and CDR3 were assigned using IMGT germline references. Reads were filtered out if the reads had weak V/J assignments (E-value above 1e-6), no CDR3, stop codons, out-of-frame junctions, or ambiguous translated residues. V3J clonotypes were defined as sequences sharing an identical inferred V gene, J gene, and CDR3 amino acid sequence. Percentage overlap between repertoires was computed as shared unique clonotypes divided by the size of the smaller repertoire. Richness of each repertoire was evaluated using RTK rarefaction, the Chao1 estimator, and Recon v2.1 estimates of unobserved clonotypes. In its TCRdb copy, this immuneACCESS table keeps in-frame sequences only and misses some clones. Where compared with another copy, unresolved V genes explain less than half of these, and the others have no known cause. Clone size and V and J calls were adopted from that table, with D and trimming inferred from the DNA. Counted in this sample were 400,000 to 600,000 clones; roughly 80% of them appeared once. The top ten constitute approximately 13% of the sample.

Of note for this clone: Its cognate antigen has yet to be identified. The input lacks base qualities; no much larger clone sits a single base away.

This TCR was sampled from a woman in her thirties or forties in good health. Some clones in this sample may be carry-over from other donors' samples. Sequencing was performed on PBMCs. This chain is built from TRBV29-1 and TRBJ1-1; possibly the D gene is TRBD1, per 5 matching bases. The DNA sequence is TGCAGCGTTGTAGGGGCGGGCACTGAAGCTTTCTTT. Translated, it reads CSVVGAGTEAFF.